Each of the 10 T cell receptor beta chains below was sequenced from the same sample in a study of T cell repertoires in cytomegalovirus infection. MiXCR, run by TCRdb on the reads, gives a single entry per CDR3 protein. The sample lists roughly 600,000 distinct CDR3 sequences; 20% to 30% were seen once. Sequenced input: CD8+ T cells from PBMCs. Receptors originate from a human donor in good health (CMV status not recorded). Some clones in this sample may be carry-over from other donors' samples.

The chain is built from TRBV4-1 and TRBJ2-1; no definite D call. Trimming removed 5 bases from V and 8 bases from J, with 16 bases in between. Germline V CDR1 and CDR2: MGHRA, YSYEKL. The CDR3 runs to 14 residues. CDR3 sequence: CASSTDGLIDEQFF. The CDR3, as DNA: TGCGCCAGCAGCACGGACGGGTTAATCGATGAGCAGTTCTTC.

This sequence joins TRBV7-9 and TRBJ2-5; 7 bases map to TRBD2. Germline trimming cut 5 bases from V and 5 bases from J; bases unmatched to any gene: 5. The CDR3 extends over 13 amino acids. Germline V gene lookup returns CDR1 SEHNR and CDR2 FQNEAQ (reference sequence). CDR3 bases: TGTGCCAGCAGCCCAGGGACTACTGAGACCCAGTACTTC. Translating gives CASSPGTTETQYF.

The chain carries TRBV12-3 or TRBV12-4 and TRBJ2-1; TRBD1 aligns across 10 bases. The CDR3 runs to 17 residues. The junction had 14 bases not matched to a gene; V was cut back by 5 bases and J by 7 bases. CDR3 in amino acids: CASSPTIPGTGDNEQFF. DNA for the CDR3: TGTGCCAGCAGTCCAACAATCCCCGGGACAGGGGATAATGAGCAGTTCTTC.

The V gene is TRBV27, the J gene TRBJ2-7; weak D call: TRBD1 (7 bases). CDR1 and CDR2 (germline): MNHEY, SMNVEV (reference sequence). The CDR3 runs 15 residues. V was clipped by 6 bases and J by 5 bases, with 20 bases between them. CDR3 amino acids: CASRRRGTANDEQYF. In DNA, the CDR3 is TGTGCCAGCAGGAGACGCGGGACAGCGAACGACGAGCAGTACTTC.

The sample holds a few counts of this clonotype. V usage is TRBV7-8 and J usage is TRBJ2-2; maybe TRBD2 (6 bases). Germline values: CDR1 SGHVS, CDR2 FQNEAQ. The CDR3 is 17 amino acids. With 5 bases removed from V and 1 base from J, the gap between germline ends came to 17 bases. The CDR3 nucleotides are TGTGCCAGCAGCGCCACCGAGCTGGGGGGGAACACCGGGGAGCTGTTTTTT. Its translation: CASSATELGGNTGELFF.

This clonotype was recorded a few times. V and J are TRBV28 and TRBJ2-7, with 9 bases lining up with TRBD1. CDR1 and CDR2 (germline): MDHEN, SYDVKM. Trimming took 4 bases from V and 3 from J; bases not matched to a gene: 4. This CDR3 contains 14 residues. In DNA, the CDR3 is TGTGCCAGCAGTTCCCGGGACAGGGACTACGAGCAGTACGTC. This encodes CASSSRDRDYEQYV.

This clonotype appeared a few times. CDR3: CSARDRRGLLYNSPLHF. The CDR3 nucleotides are TGCAGTGCTAGAGATAGGAGGGGGCTGTTGTATAATTCACCCCTCCACTTT. V usage is TRBV20-1 and J usage is TRBJ1-6, with 7 bases aligning to TRBD1. With 0 bases clipped from V and 4 bases from J, the junction kept 9 bases outside the gene matches. The CDR3 consists of 17 residues. Germline V lookup: CDR1 DFQATT, CDR2 SNEGSKA (reference sequence).

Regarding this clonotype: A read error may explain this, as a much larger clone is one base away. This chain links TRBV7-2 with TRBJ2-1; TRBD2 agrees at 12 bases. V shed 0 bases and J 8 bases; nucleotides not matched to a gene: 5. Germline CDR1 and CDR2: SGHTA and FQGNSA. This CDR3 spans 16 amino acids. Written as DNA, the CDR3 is TGTGCCAGCAGCTTAGCGTCGGCTAGCGGGGGGGATGAGCAGTTCTTC. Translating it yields CASSLASASGGDEQFF.

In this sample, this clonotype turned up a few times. The CDR3 nucleotides read TGTGCCACCAGTGCTGTTGGACGCAAACGGGCTGAAGCTTTCTTT. Translation: CATSAVGRKRAEAFF. The rearrangement links TRBV24-1 to TRBJ1-1; D not resolved. Germline V lookup: CDR1 KGHDR, CDR2 SFDVKD. Trimming pared 5 bases from V and 6 bases from J, leaving 18 bases between. The CDR3 length is 15 residues.

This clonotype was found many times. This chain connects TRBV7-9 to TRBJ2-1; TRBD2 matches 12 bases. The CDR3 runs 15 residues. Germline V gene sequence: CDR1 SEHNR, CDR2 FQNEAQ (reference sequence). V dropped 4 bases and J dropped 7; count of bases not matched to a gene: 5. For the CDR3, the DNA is TGTGCCAGCAGCTCTAGCGGGGGGGCGTGGAATGAGCAGTTCTTC. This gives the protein CASSSSGGAWNEQFF.